The 30 T cell receptor beta chains presented below share a single source sample, sequenced in a study of chemoradiotherapy in HPV16-positive cancers. Some clones are missing from TCRdb's copy, which holds only in-frame ones; the method was immunoSEQ multiplex PCR. This sample has 10,000 to 14,000 clones, with approximately 90% found just once. The specimen comprised blood, sampled from a patient who underwent chemoradiotherapy. Receptors originate from a human donor with HPV-associated anogenital cancer.

This clone was recorded only once. This chain uses TRBV30 with TRBJ1-5; no firm D call. The germline V and J ends were trimmed by 3 bases and 7 bases, with 13 bases remaining between them. Per the germline V gene, CDR1 is GTSNPN and CDR2 is SVGIG (reference sequence). The CDR3 runs 13 residues. In nucleotides, the CDR3 is TGTGCCTGGAGCTTGAATGGGAGGCAGCCCCAGCATTTT. This codes for CAWSLNGRQPQHF. Full variable domain (outside the CDR3, taken from reference TRBV30 and TRBJ1-5): SQTIHQWPATLVQPVGSPLSLECTVEGTSNPNLYWYRQAAGRGLQLLFYSVGIGQISSEVPQNLSASRPQDRQFILSSKKLLLSDSGFYLCAWSLNGRQPQHFGDGTRLSIL.

The rearrangement uses TRBV4-2 and TRBJ2-3, with D tentatively TRBD1 or TRBD2 (5 bases each). V was clipped by 6 bases and J by 0 bases, with 10 bases between them. This CDR3 spans 14 amino acids. The germline CDR1 and CDR2 sequences are LGHNA and YNFKEQ. The DNA for the CDR3 is TGTGCCAGCAGAGACGGGGCCAGCACAGATACGCAGTATTTT. The encoded protein is CASRDGASTDTQYF.

The V and J genes are TRBV5-1 and TRBJ2-7; tentatively, D is TRBD2 (5 bases). This CDR3 comprises 14 residues. V shed 0 bases and J shed 2 bases, with 9 bases lying between them. Per the germline V gene, CDR1 is SGHRS and CDR2 is YFSETQ. CDR3 loop: CASSLAGKPYEQYF. The CDR3 DNA sequence: TGCGCCAGCAGCTTGGCGGGGAAACCCTACGAGCAGTACTTC.

The J gene is TRBJ2-7, the V gene TRBV11-3, with no clear D. The V and J ends lost 4 bases and 3 bases respectively, with 4 bases between them. Germline V lookup: CDR1 SGHNT, CDR2 YENEEA. The CDR3 consists of 11 residues. The CDR3, as DNA: TGTGCCAGCAGCTCCTTCTACGAGCAGTACTTC. Its protein product is CASSSFYEQYF.

V usage is TRBV25-1 and J usage is TRBJ1-3; TRBD1 agrees at 7 bases. The V gene's germline CDR1 is MGHDK and CDR2 SYGVNS. The CDR3 extends over 16 amino acids. The ends lost 1 base at V and 1 base at J; junction bases unmatched: 4. The CDR3 protein is CASSESHRGSGNTIYF. CDR3 coding DNA: TGTGCCAGCAGTGAATCCCACAGGGGTTCTGGAAACACCATATATTTT.

The sample holds one count of this clone. The CDR3 loop reads CASRGGGRSYEQYF. Written as DNA, the CDR3 is TGTGCCAGCCGAGGAGGGGGCCGTTCCTACGAGCAGTACTTC. The chain uses TRBV7-9 and TRBJ2-7; the D gene is possibly TRBD1 (7 bases). Germline CDR1 reads SEHNR; CDR2 reads FQNEAQ (reference sequence). The CDR3 is 14 amino acids. V dropped 8 bases and J dropped 1 base, with 15 bases sitting between them.

This rearrangement joins TRBV19 to TRBJ2-1, with D perhaps given as TRBD1 or TRBD2 (5 bases each). Germline V gives CDR1 LNHDA, CDR2 SQIVND (reference sequence). The CDR3 runs 15 residues. V was clipped by 7 bases and J by 4 bases, with 17 bases between them. The CDR3: CASKRGRELYNEQFF. In DNA, the CDR3 is TGTGCCAGTAAGAGGGGTAGAGAACTATACAATGAGCAGTTCTTC.

The J gene is TRBJ2-5, the V gene TRBV9, with D hard to call. Germline values: CDR1 SGDLS, CDR2 YYNGEE. V shed 0 bases and J shed 1 base, with 7 bases lying between them. The CDR3 loop spans 14 amino acids. CDR3 sequence reads: CASSVGGVQETQYF. The CDR3, as DNA: TGTGCCAGCAGCGTAGGTGGGGTCCAAGAGACCCAGTACTTC. The entire variable domain, with the rest obtained from reference TRBV9 and TRBJ2-5, is as follows: DSGVTQTPKHLITATGQRVTLRCSPRSGDLSVYWYQQSLDQGLQFLIQYYNGEERAKGNILERFSAQQFPDLHSELNLSSLELGDSALYFCASSVGGVQETQYFGPGTRLLVL.

This chain joins TRBV5-1 and TRBJ1-4; 7 positions match TRBD1. The V gene end was trimmed by 0 bases and the J gene end by 1 base; junction bases not matched to a gene: 3. The CDR3 runs to 16 residues. Germline CDR1 SGHRS, CDR2 YFSETQ. This CDR3 is CASSLVAGGTNEKLFF. The CDR3 region has the DNA TGCGCCAGCAGCTTGGTGGCAGGGGGAACTAATGAAAAACTGTTTTTT.

The chain has TRBV6-4 and TRBJ2-3; D might be TRBD2 (6 bases). V lost 4 bases to trimming and J lost 4 bases, with 15 bases between them. Looked up from germline, CDR1 is MRHNA and CDR2 is SNTAGT. This CDR3 is 15 amino acids long. The CDR3 here is CASSGDSGNSDTQYF. DNA for the CDR3: TGTGCCAGCAGTGGGGACTCTGGCAACTCAGATACGCAGTATTTT.

The chain uses TRBV11-2 and TRBJ2-5; D might be TRBD1 or TRBD2, each matching 5 bases. The J call may not be correct, given that the DNA end is closer to TRBJ2-7. Germline V CDR1 and CDR2: SGHAT, FQNNGV. This CDR3 region has 15 residues. CDR3 DNA sequence: TGTGCCAGCAGCCAACAGGTGTCTGAGGGCTACGAGCAGTACTTC. It encodes CASSQQVSEGYEQYF.

The chain combines TRBV5-5 with TRBJ1-1; D is possibly TRBD1 (5 bases). Germline CDR1 SGHKS, CDR2 YYEKEE (reference sequence). V was shortened by 5 bases and J by 1 base, with 6 bases between the two germline ends. There are 12 residues in the CDR3. CDR3 residues: CASRGANTEAFF. In DNA form, the CDR3 reads TGTGCCAGCAGAGGGGCGAACACTGAAGCTTTCTTT.

V and J are TRBV6-1 and TRBJ1-6; perhaps TRBD1 as D (6 bases). The CDR3 length is 15 residues. Deletions cut 6 bases from V and 4 bases from J, with 13 bases between. Germline-derived CDR1 and CDR2 are MNHNS and SASEGT. The CDR3 here is CASRTGTQYNSPLHF. The CDR3 nucleotides read TGTGCCAGCAGGACCGGGACACAGTATAATTCACCCCTCCACTTT.

This chain joins TRBV25-1 and TRBJ1-1; D is perhaps TRBD1 (5 bases). V lost 2 bases, J lost 3 bases, and 13 bases lay in between. CDR3 size: 15 residues. From germline, CDR1 is MGHDK and CDR2 SYGVNS. The CDR3 DNA reads as TGTGCCAGCAGTGAAGCCCGGGGGTGGGACACTGAAGCTTTCTTT. Protein: CASSEARGWDTEAFF.

The CDR3 DNA follows: TGTGCCAGTAGTATCGCCAACAGGGGCGAGAATGGCTACACCTTC. Translated: CASSIANRGENGYTF. The V call is TRBV19, the J call TRBJ1-2; TRBD1 matches 7 bases. V trimming: 3 bases; J trimming: 6 bases; junction bases outside the gene matches: 10. CDR3 length: 15 residues. The V gene's germline CDR1 is LNHDA and CDR2 SQIVND (reference sequence).

The V and J genes are TRBV27 and TRBJ1-2; 8 positions match TRBD1. V lost 4 bases to trimming and J lost 7 bases; unmatched junction nucleotides: 5. Germline V gene lookup returns CDR1 MNHEY and CDR2 SMNVEV (reference sequence). The length of the CDR3 is 13 residues. As DNA, the CDR3 is TGTGCCAGCAGTTCTAGGACAGGGTTTGGCTACACCTTC. Amino acid sequence: CASSSRTGFGYTF.

The chain uses TRBV9 and TRBJ2-7, with 8 bases lining up with TRBD1. The CDR3 contains 15 residues. With 3 bases clipped from V and 2 bases from J, the junction kept 7 bases outside the gene matches. Looked up from germline, CDR1 is SGDLS and CDR2 is YYNGEE. In DNA, the CDR3 is TGTGCCAGCAGCGCCATTGACAGGGGTCCCTACGAGCAGTACTTC. The encoded protein is CASSAIDRGPYEQYF.

DNA of the CDR3: TGTGCCAGCAGCGTGGGGGGGCTACTAAAGATAAATGAAAAACTGTTTTTT. Protein product: CASSVGGLLKINEKLFF. The V gene is TRBV9, the J gene TRBJ1-4; tentatively, D is TRBD1 (6 bases). The CDR3 totals 17 residues. CDR1 is SGDLS and CDR2 is YYNGEE in the germline V gene. V gave up 2 bases and J gave up 5 bases, with 19 bases separating them.

The chain joins TRBV2 to TRBJ2-7, with 7 bases fitting TRBD1. With 3 bases clipped from V and 1 base from J, the junction kept 3 bases outside the gene matches. This CDR3 has 14 amino acids. Per the germline V gene, CDR1 is SNHLY and CDR2 is FYNNEI. The CDR3 sequence is CASSDRQGSYEQYF. DNA for the CDR3: TGTGCCAGCAGTGACCGACAGGGTTCCTACGAGCAGTACTTC.

This chain uses TRBV11-2 with TRBJ1-2; 7 bases match TRBD1. The CDR3 is 13 amino acids. Trimming took 6 bases from V and 13 from J; bases not matched to a gene: 14. The germline V gene has CDR1 SGHAT and CDR2 FQNNGV. The CDR3 DNA is TGTGCCAGCAGTCCTAACCCGGGACAGCAGTTCACCTTC. Translating gives CASSPNPGQQFTF.

The chain has TRBV5-1 and TRBJ2-3; TRBD2 matches 9 bases. V lost 4 bases to trimming and J lost 2 bases; unmatched junction nucleotides: 8. The CDR3 is 16 residues long. In germline, CDR1 is SGHRS, CDR2 YFSETQ. CDR3 in DNA: TGCGCCAGCAGCCTATGCGGGGGGGCCCCCACAGATACGCAGTATTTT. Translation gives CASSLCGGAPTDTQYF.

The V call is TRBV6-6, the J call TRBJ2-1; D might be TRBD2 (7 bases). Germline V gene lookup returns CDR1 MNHNY and CDR2 SVGAGI (reference sequence). The CDR3 has 11 amino acids. V lost 6 bases and J 14 bases, leaving 14 bases between the germline ends. This CDR3 reads CASSPGEGEFF. Here the CDR3 DNA reads TGTGCCAGCAGCCCAGGGGAGGGTGAGTTCTTC.

V gene TRBV19 combines with J gene TRBJ2-4, with D tentatively TRBD1 (7 bases). The CDR3 length is 16 residues. Looked up from germline, CDR1 is LNHDA and CDR2 is SQIVND (reference sequence). Trimming took 3 bases from V and 0 from J, leaving 12 bases between them. The CDR3: CASSIPGGLAKNIQYF. The CDR3 DNA sequence: TGTGCCAGTAGTATCCCAGGGGGGCTAGCCAAAAACATTCAGTACTTC.

This clone occurred once. The chain has TRBV7-6 and TRBJ2-2, with TRBD2 matching 10 bases. CDR1 is SGHVS, CDR2 FNYEAQ, per germline. J gave up 0 bases and V 2 bases, and 6 bases lay outside the gene matches. The CDR3 contains 18 residues. CDR3 sequence: CASSLWLAGASNTGELFF. CDR3 in DNA: TGTGCCAGCAGCTTATGGCTAGCGGGGGCTTCGAACACCGGGGAGCTGTTTTTT. The full variable domain, rest sourced from reference TRBV7-6 and TRBJ2-2, is GAGVSQSPRYKVTKRGQDVALRCDPISGHVSLYWYRQALGQGPEFLTYFNYEAQQDKSGLPNDRFSAERPEGSISTLTIQRTEQRDSAMYRCASSLWLAGASNTGELFFGEGSRLTVL.

The rearrangement uses TRBV19 and TRBJ2-7; D ambiguous. CDR3 length: 12 residues. V lost 11 bases and J 0 bases, leaving 11 bases between the germline ends. Per germline, CDR1 LNHDA and CDR2 SQIVND (reference sequence). This CDR3 is CASSTNSYEQYF. In DNA form, the CDR3 reads TGTGCCTCATCGACAAACTCCTACGAGCAGTACTTC.

This rearrangement joins TRBV7-8 to TRBJ2-7; no clear D gene. Trimming left V 5 bases short and J 7 bases short, with 18 bases between. From germline, CDR1 is SGHVS and CDR2 FQNEAQ. This CDR3 is built from 14 residues. The CDR3 bases are TGTGCCAGCAGCACCAGACAAGCCCCAAGGGAGCAGTACTTC. Protein product: CASSTRQAPREQYF.

CDR3 protein: CASSLEGVYEQYF. CDR3 nucleotide sequence: TGCGCCAGCAGCTTGGAGGGGGTCTACGAGCAGTACTTC. The chain couples TRBV5-1 to TRBJ2-7; possibly TRBD1 for D (6 bases). Germline CDR1 and CDR2: SGHRS and YFSETQ. Trimming pared 0 bases from V and 3 bases from J, leaving 7 bases between. CDR3 length: 13 amino acids. Full variable domain (remainder filled in from reference TRBV5-1 and TRBJ2-7): KAGVTQTPRYLIKTRGQQVTLSCSPISGHRSVSWYQQTPGQGLQFLFEYFSETQRNKGNFPGRFSGRQFSNSRSEMNVSTLELGDSALYLCASSLEGVYEQYFGPGTRLTVT.

The genes are TRBV5-4 and TRBJ2-7, with TRBD1 matching 7 bases. V lost 4 bases, J lost 2 bases, and 9 bases stayed unmatched. Per the germline V gene, CDR1 is SGHNT and CDR2 is YYREEE (reference sequence). The CDR3 contains 15 residues. The CDR3 region is CASSAKDRDPYEQYF. In nucleotides, the CDR3 is TGTGCCAGCAGCGCAAAAGACAGGGACCCCTACGAGCAGTACTTC.

The rearrangement links TRBV4-1 to TRBJ2-5; D not certain. Germline V gives CDR1 MGHRA, CDR2 YSYEKL. V gave up 2 bases and J gave up 11 bases, with 21 bases separating them. There are 15 residues in the CDR3. The CDR3 region is CASSQNLAATTEQYF. DNA of the CDR3: TGCGCCAGCAGCCAAAACCTGGCGGCCACAACGGAGCAGTACTTC.

This chain links TRBV18 with TRBJ2-2, with 12 bases fitting TRBD2. Per germline, CDR1 KGHSH and CDR2 LQKENI. V shed 4 bases, J shed 13 bases, and the junction held 10 bases outside the gene matches. The CDR3 is made up of 15 amino acids. This CDR3 is CASSRTTSGGEGLFF. In nucleotides, the CDR3 is TGTGCCAGCTCACGAACGACTAGCGGGGGTGAGGGGCTGTTTTTT. Based on the CDR3 plus reference TRBV18 and TRBJ2-2, the full variable domain is NAGVMQNPRHLVRRRGQEARLRCSPMKGHSHVYWYRQLPEEGLKFMVYLQKENIIDESGMPKERFSAEFPKEGPSILRIQQVVRGDSAAYFCASSRTTSGGEGLFFGEGSRLTVL.